This T cell receptor beta chain was observed in a study of shared clonotypes between healthy human individuals. General study results and limits: The small donor group covered limited genetic and exposure diversity. The study's rarefaction showed incomplete sorted-subset sequencing despite large depth.

The genomic DNA of each subset was split evenly across several immunoSEQ plates. Clones were sequenced by immunoSEQ multiplex PCR, and TCRdb holds only the in-frame ones, with some missing. The data show 600,000 or so clones, approximately 95% seen once. Naive CD8 cells comprised CD45RO-negative, CCR7-positively selected cells, excluding terminally differentiated effector memory CD45RA+ cells. Trimming removed 2 bases from V and 3 bases from J, with 12 bases in between. Per germline, CDR1 MNHEY and CDR2 SVGAGI. This CDR3 contains 15 residues. This clone was observed a single time. Its specificity is not known.

This sequence joins TRBV6-5 and TRBJ2-3; a weak D match, TRBD2 (5 bases). Specimen: naive CD8+ T cells sorted from blood. The sequence came from a woman aged 25-40 years in good health. This CDR3 is CASSYVGLVTDTQYF. In DNA form, the CDR3 reads TGTGCCAGCAGTTACGTCGGACTCGTTACAGATACGCAGTATTTT.